The 23 T cell receptor beta chains given below trace back to one sample, sequenced in a study of blood T cell repertoires in COVID-19. TCRdb's copy holds only in-frame clones and misses some; the assay was immunoSEQ multiplex PCR. The sample records approximately 230,000 clones, approximately 82% being singletons. The material sequenced was PBMCs or T cells enriched from blood (not recorded which). Source of these receptors: a man aged 35-49 years who had recovered from COVID-19.

V is TRBV28 and J is TRBJ1-4; 7 positions match TRBD1. Germline V gene lookup returns CDR1 MDHEN and CDR2 SYDVKM. This CDR3 has 14 amino acids. The ends lost 5 bases at V and 8 bases at J; junction bases unmatched: 8. The CDR3 loop reads CASSVQGFREKLFF. The CDR3 bases are TGTGCCAGCAGTGTACAGGGGTTTAGGGAAAAACTGTTTTTT.

V gene TRBV7-8 combines with J gene TRBJ2-7, with D possibly being TRBD2 (6 bases). CDR1 is SGHVS and CDR2 is FQNEAQ in the germline V gene. V was clipped by 1 base and J by 6 bases, with 10 bases between them. The CDR3 totals 13 residues. As DNA, the CDR3 is TGTGCCAGCAGCTTAGTAGGAGGGACCGAGCAGTACTTC. Translated, it gives CASSLVGGTEQYF.

Written as DNA, the CDR3 is TGTGCCAGCACCGACGGGGGAGACACAGATACGCAGTATTTT. Translated: CASTDGGDTDTQYF. This chain joins TRBV7-9 and TRBJ2-3; a possible D gene is TRBD2 (6 bases). Per germline, CDR1 SEHNR and CDR2 FQNEAQ (reference sequence). Between the trimmed V and J ends, which lost 7 bases and 2 bases, there was a span of 13 bases. This CDR3 comprises 14 residues. The full variable domain, its missing parts supplied by reference TRBV7-9 and TRBJ2-3, is DTGVSQNPRHKITKRGQNVTFRCDPISEHNRLYWYRQTLGQGPEFLTYFQNEAQLEKSRLLSDRFSAERPKGSFSTLEIQRTEQGDSAMYLCASTDGGDTDTQYFGPGTRLTVL.

The J gene is TRBJ1-2, the V gene TRBV3-1 (or the pseudogene TRBV3-2); 7 nucleotides agree with TRBD1. Germline V gene data show CDR1 as LGHDT and CDR2 as YNNKEL (reference sequence). This CDR3 contains 15 residues. V shed 0 bases and J 2 bases; nucleotides not matched to a gene: 3. CDR3 loop: CASSQDNRGNYGYTF. In DNA, the CDR3 is TGTGCCAGCAGCCAAGATAACAGGGGCAACTATGGCTACACCTTC.

This clone is a singleton in its sample. The chain has TRBV24-1 and TRBJ2-5; TRBD1 agrees at 7 bases. The V segment lost 4 bases and the J segment 1 base; nucleotides outside the gene matches: 8. This CDR3 is built from 16 residues. The germline CDR1 and CDR2 sequences are KGHDR and SFDVKD. The CDR3 coding sequence is TGTGCCACCAGTGACTCCGGACAGGCCATCCAAGAGACCCAGTACTTC. Its protein is CATSDSGQAIQETQYF.

The V and J genes are TRBV19 and TRBJ1-5; D is perhaps TRBD1 (6 bases). V was cut by 6 bases and J by 0 bases, with 12 bases left in between. The CDR3 totals 15 residues. CDR1 and CDR2 from the germline V gene are LNHDA and SQIVND (reference sequence). This CDR3 reads CASSKDSNSNQPQHF. The CDR3 DNA sequence: TGTGCCAGTAGCAAGGACAGTAATAGCAATCAGCCCCAGCATTTT.

CDR3 residues: CASSFTGTEGFAQHF. The DNA of the CDR3 is TGTGCCAGCAGCTTTACCGGGACAGAGGGTTTTGCCCAGCATTTT. This chain uses TRBV5-4 with TRBJ1-5; 7 bases are a match to TRBD1. Germline CDR1 reads SGHNT; CDR2 reads YYREEE (reference sequence). This CDR3 has 15 amino acids. V was pared by 2 bases and J by 11 bases, with 13 bases of the junction left unmatched.

This clone occurred once. The chain uses TRBV19 and TRBJ1-5; D is ambiguous. CDR1 and CDR2 from the germline V gene are LNHDA and SQIVND (reference sequence). The CDR3 sequence is 15 residues long. V was cut by 5 bases and J by 7 bases, with 18 bases left in between. CDR3 in amino acids: CASSFPPPPSQPQHF. CDR3 nucleotides: TGTGCCAGTAGTTTCCCTCCCCCCCCCTCCCAGCCCCAGCATTTT.

This clone was found a few times. The chain uses TRBV4-1 and TRBJ2-2; D is possibly TRBD1 (6 bases). Per germline, CDR1 MGHRA and CDR2 YSYEKL. The CDR3 extends over 17 amino acids. Trimming pared 0 bases from V and 4 bases from J, leaving 15 bases between. The DNA of the CDR3 is TGCGCCAGCAGCCAAGACTTCAGGGGCCCGAGCACCGGGGAGCTGTTTTTT. It translates to CASSQDFRGPSTGELFF.

The V call is TRBV10-3, the J call TRBJ1-1, with D possibly matching TRBD1 (5 bases). V lost 4 bases and J 3 bases, leaving 9 bases between the germline ends. The CDR3 has 13 amino acids. Germline V gene data show CDR1 as ENHRY and CDR2 as SYGVKD. CDR3 nucleotides: TGTGCCATCAGTGTGACCAGGGACACTGAAGCTTTCTTT. Translation gives CAISVTRDTEAFF.

This clone appeared a few times. The chain has TRBV24-1 and TRBJ2-7; no clear D gene. The CDR3 runs 13 residues. V gave up 4 bases and J gave up 2 bases, with 8 bases separating them. Germline CDR1 reads KGHDR; CDR2 reads SFDVKD. CDR3 DNA: TGTGCCACCAGTGACCCCGTTACCTACGAGCAGTACTTC. Its protein product is CATSDPVTYEQYF.

The chain couples TRBV28 to TRBJ2-6; D not certain. This CDR3 region has 17 residues. Trimming pared 5 bases from V and 2 bases from J, leaving 16 bases between. Germline loops: CDR1 MDHEN, CDR2 SYDVKM. The CDR3, as DNA: TGTGCCAGCAGTCATACCTTTCGAGTCACTGGGGCCAACGTCCTGACTTTC. Translation: CASSHTFRVTGANVLTF.

The chain's CDR3 is CASRDRLAGGTGELFF. CDR3 nucleotide sequence: TGTGCCAGCAGAGACCGACTAGCGGGAGGAACCGGGGAGCTGTTTTTT. The rearrangement links TRBV5-8 to TRBJ2-2; 13 bases line up with TRBD2. The germline gives CDR1 SGHTS, CDR2 YDEGEE. The length of the CDR3 is 16 residues. Trimming at V came to 5 bases and at J to 5 bases, leaving 6 bases not matched to a gene. The variable domain in full, completed from reference TRBV5-8 and TRBJ2-2, reads EAGVTQSPTHLIKTRGQQATLRCSPISGHTSVYWYQQALGLGLQFLLWYDEGEERNRGNFPPRFSGRQFPNYSSELNVNALELEDSALYLCASRDRLAGGTGELFFGEGSRLTVL.

The chain links TRBV18 to TRBJ2-1, with unresolved D. The CDR3 runs to 13 residues. Trimming pared 5 bases from V and 7 bases from J, leaving 12 bases between. From germline, CDR1 is KGHSH and CDR2 LQKENI. In DNA, the CDR3 is TGTGCCAGCTCAATCGATAGAATGAATGAGCAGTTCTTC. It codes for CASSIDRMNEQFF.

This clone was counted at least ten times. The rearrangement links TRBV10-1 to TRBJ2-7, with a possible D match to TRBD2 (6 bases). V was cut by 6 bases and J by 7 bases, with 16 bases left in between. Per germline, CDR1 WNHNN and CDR2 SYGVQD (reference sequence). This CDR3 region has 13 residues. The CDR3 reads CASSSLVGGEQYF. The CDR3 bases are TGCGCCAGCAGCTCCCTGGTGGGAGGTGAGCAGTACTTC.

The count of this clone is one. This rearrangement joins TRBV3-1 (or the pseudogene TRBV3-2) to TRBJ2-3, with TRBD2 matching over 11 bases. Trimming at V came to 5 bases and at J to 1 base, leaving 11 bases not matched to a gene. CDR1 is LGHDT and CDR2 is YNNKEL in the germline V gene (reference sequence). The CDR3 sequence is 18 residues long. CDR3: CASSSTWVAGGGTDTQYF. As DNA, the CDR3 is TGTGCCAGCAGCTCAACGTGGGTAGCGGGGGGGGGCACAGATACGCAGTATTTT.

In DNA, the CDR3 is TGTGCCAGCAGCTTGCTTACCGGGGAGCTGTTTTTT. Translated: CASSLLTGELFF. The chain combines TRBV5-5 with TRBJ2-2; D is uncertain. Trimming shortened V by 1 base and J by 5 bases, and 3 bases separated the two germline ends. The germline V gene has CDR1 SGHKS and CDR2 YYEKEE (reference sequence). The CDR3 loop spans 12 amino acids.

J is TRBJ2-2 and V is TRBV3-1 (or the pseudogene TRBV3-2), with 9 bases lining up with TRBD2. CDR1 is LGHDT, CDR2 YNNKEL, per germline (reference sequence). The V gene end was trimmed by 3 bases and the J gene end by 1 base; junction bases not matched to a gene: 3. CDR3 length equals 16 residues. The CDR3 DNA reads TGTGCCAGCAGCCATTTTAGCGGGGGGAACACCGGGGAGCTGTTTTTT. Protein: CASSHFSGGNTGELFF.

The V call is TRBV28, the J call TRBJ1-3, with D possibly TRBD1 on 5 matching bases. Trimming removed 1 base from V and 0 bases from J, with 10 bases in between. Germline-derived CDR1 and CDR2 are MDHEN and SYDVKM. The CDR3 runs to 16 residues. CDR3 region: CASSLFQGSSGNTIYF. In nucleotides, the CDR3 is TGTGCCAGCAGTTTATTTCAGGGTAGCTCTGGAAACACCATATATTTT.

The chain couples TRBV30 to TRBJ1-2, with D possibly being TRBD1 (5 bases). The CDR3 is made up of 11 amino acids. Trimming left V 2 bases short and J 8 bases short, with 9 bases between. Looked up from germline, CDR1 is GTSNPN and CDR2 is SVGIG (reference sequence). CDR3 bases: TGTGCCTGGAGTACAGGCTCCGGCTACACCTTC. The encoded protein is CAWSTGSGYTF.

The chain carries TRBV5-4 and TRBJ1-6, with 8 nucleotides matching TRBD1. The CDR3 consists of 16 residues. Germline V gene data show CDR1 as SGHNT and CDR2 as YYREEE (reference sequence). V lost 2 bases, J lost 9 bases, and 10 bases stayed unmatched. CDR3 region: CASSFDRGHITSPLHF. The CDR3 DNA reads TGTGCCAGCAGCTTTGACAGGGGACATATTACTTCACCCCTCCACTTT.

The rearrangement links TRBV5-1 to TRBJ2-3; 10 bases line up with TRBD2. CDR3 length: 16 residues. Germline V gene lookup returns CDR1 SGHRS and CDR2 YFSETQ. Trimming at V came to 1 base and at J to 4 bases, leaving 6 bases not matched to a gene. CDR3 region: CASSLSAGGPSDTQYF. DNA of the CDR3: TGCGCCAGCAGCTTGTCAGCGGGAGGGCCCTCAGATACGCAGTATTTT.

V usage is TRBV5-4 and J usage is TRBJ1-5; D might be TRBD1 (6 bases). CDR3 length equals 13 residues. Trimming stripped 4 bases from V and 5 bases from J, with 10 bases between. Germline V gene sequence: CDR1 SGHNT, CDR2 YYREEE (reference sequence). CDR3 DNA sequence: TGTGCCAGCAGCGAGGACAGATATCAGCCCCAGCATTTT. The encoded protein is CASSEDRYQPQHF.